Listed below are T cell receptor beta chains from one sample, sequenced in a study of T cells in Graves' hyperthyroidism and ophthalmopathy. TCRdb re-derived calls from the multiplex PCR reads in MiXCR, one entry per CDR3 protein. The table lists hundreds of thousands of distinct CDR3 sequences, approximately 23% of them singletons, with 45% to 50% in the top ten. What was sequenced was blood. The receptors were gathered from a woman between 70 and 85 years old with Graves' ophthalmopathy. CDR3s include the opening cysteine and the closing phenylalanine or tryptophan. Fields, in order: clone size, CDR3 length, J gene, V gene, D gene, CDR3 protein, CDR3 DNA. A D gene is named only where the DNA matches it firmly. Not all rows give a size; the values are once, few, many and, for expanded clones, a class.

NA | 15 | TRBJ2-7 | TRBV19 | TRBD1 | CASSTTGQPSGEQYF | TGTGCCAGTAGCACCACGGGACAGCCCTCGGGGGAGCAGTACTTC
NA | 14 | TRBJ1-2 | TRBV12-3/TRBV12-4 | NA | CASSFLQGHYGYTF | TGTGCCAGCAGTTTTCTCCAGGGTCACTATGGCTACACCTTC
NA | 13 | TRBJ1-1 | TRBV12-5 | NA | CASGLVRGREAFF | TGTGCTAGTGGTTTGGTTCGGGGACGTGAAGCTTTCTTT
NA | 16 | TRBJ1-2 | TRBV5-4 | TRBD1 | CASRRDRGNPNYGYTF | TGTGCCAGCAGACGGGACAGGGGAAACCCTAACTATGGCTACACCTTC
NA | 15 | TRBJ2-2 | TRBV28 | NA | CASSAGHKNTGELFF | TGTGCCAGCAGTGCCGGACACAAAAACACCGGGGAGCTGTTTTTT
few | 10 | TRBJ1-1 | TRBV29-1 | NA | CSGGANEAFF | TGCAGCGGGGGGGCCAATGAAGCTTTCTTT
many | 12 | TRBJ2-7 | TRBV28 | NA | CASTGRGYEQYF | TGTGCCAGCACTGGTAGGGGATACGAGCAGTACTTC
NA | 16 | TRBJ1-5 | TRBV5-6 | TRBD1 | CASSLYPDRGLQPQHF | TGTGCCAGCAGCTTGTACCCGGACAGGGGGCTTCAGCCCCAGCATTTT
few | 14 | TRBJ1-2 | TRBV7-3 | TRBD1 | CASSHGGQAGGYTF | TGTGCCAGCAGCCACGGCGGACAGGCGGGTGGCTACACCTTC
NA | 15 | TRBJ2-2 | TRBV5-6 | NA | CASSLRGFDTGELFF | TGTGCCAGCAGCTTGAGGGGATTTGACACCGGGGAGCTGTTTTTT
many | 15 | TRBJ2-1 | TRBV28 | TRBD2 | CASRLAGGSYNEQFF | TGTGCCAGCCGACTAGCGGGGGGCTCCTACAATGAGCAGTTCTTC
NA | 15 | TRBJ1-1 | TRBV6-1 | NA | CASRPYGTIVEEAFF | TGTGCCAGCAGGCCCTATGGTACAATAGTCGAAGAAGCTTTCTTT
many | 14 | TRBJ1-6 | TRBV7-2 | NA | CASSLEQANSPLHF | TGTGCCAGCAGCTTAGAACAGGCTAATTCACCCCTCCACTTT
few | 21 | TRBJ2-4 | TRBV6-8 | TRBD1 | CASSYSLRTGALLLAKNIQYF | TGTGCCAGCAGTTACTCCCTCCGGACAGGGGCGCTACTATTAGCCAAAAACATTCAGTACTTC
NA | 16 | TRBJ2-7 | TRBV14 | TRBD2 | CASSQDLASGSYEQYF | TGTGCCAGCAGCCAAGATCTGGCTAGCGGAAGCTACGAGCAGTACTTC
NA | 16 | TRBJ1-2 | TRBV5-1 | NA | CASSLAWGRGNYGYTF | TGCGCCAGCAGCTTGGCATGGGGCAGGGGTAACTATGGCTACACCTTC
NA | 11 | TRBJ2-7 | TRBV30 | NA | CAWSRDYEQYF | TGTGCCTGGAGCAGGGACTACGAGCAGTACTTC
few | 16 | TRBJ2-1 | TRBV5-1 | NA | CASSLAGDSTYNEQFF | TGCGCCAGCAGCTTGGCCGGGGACTCCACCTACAATGAGCAGTTCTTC
NA | 14 | TRBJ2-7 | TRBV18 | TRBD1 | CASSRAQGVYEQYF | TGTGCCAGCTCACGGGCGCAGGGGGTCTACGAGCAGTACTTC
few | 15 | TRBJ2-1 | TRBV11-2 | NA | CASSLSRDSNNEQFF | TGTGCCAGCAGCTTATCTCGGGACTCCAACAATGAGCAGTTCTTC
NA | 16 | TRBJ1-2 | TRBV3-1 | NA | CASSQETRTKRNGYTF | TGTGCCAGCAGCCAAGAAACACGGACTAAACGGAATGGCTACACCTTC
many | 14 | TRBJ1-1 | TRBV5-1 | NA | CASSFIEMNTEAFF | TGCGCCAGCAGCTTTATAGAGATGAACACTGAAGCTTTCTTT
NA | 14 | TRBJ1-4 | TRBV30 | NA | CAWSTGSFNEKLFF | TGTGCCTGGAGCACAGGGTCCTTTAATGAAAAACTGTTTTTT
few | 15 | TRBJ2-1 | TRBV30 | NA | CAWSVLNVQPHEQFF | TGTGCCTGGAGTGTACTTAATGTTCAACCTCATGAGCAGTTCTTC
many | 15 | TRBJ2-1 | TRBV6-2/TRBV6-3 | NA | CASRRGGPLPNEQFF | TGTGCCAGCCGCAGAGGGGGACCTCTGCCCAATGAGCAGTTCTTC
NA | 14 | TRBJ2-7 | TRBV7-2 | NA | CASSSTGLVYEQYF | TGTGCCAGCAGCTCAACAGGGTTAGTCTACGAGCAGTACTTC
NA | 14 | TRBJ2-3 | TRBV12-3/TRBV12-4 | NA | CASSFGLITDTQYF | TGTGCCAGCAGTTTCGGGTTAATCACAGATACGCAGTATTTT
NA | 14 | TRBJ1-1 | TRBV5-4 | NA | CASSSAHNRNEAFF | TGTGCCAGCAGCTCAGCCCACAACAGAAATGAAGCTTTCTTT
many | 13 | TRBJ1-2 | TRBV3-1 | NA | CASSPGVHYGYTF | TGTGCCAGCAGCCCAGGGGTACACTATGGCTACACCTTC
NA | 15 | TRBJ2-5 | TRBV6-1 | TRBD1 | CASSDTGERFRTQYF | TGTGCCAGCAGTGACACAGGGGAGCGCTTTCGTACCCAGTACTTC
few | 12 | TRBJ1-1 | TRBV10-3 | NA | CAIGGGDTEAFF | TGTGCCATAGGAGGGGGGGACACTGAAGCTTTCTTT
NA | 13 | TRBJ2-3 | TRBV20-1 | NA | CSATAGNTDTQYF | TGCAGTGCCACAGCAGGAAACACAGATACGCAGTATTTT
few | 13 | TRBJ1-2 | TRBV7-2 | NA | CASKGPVHYGYTF | TGTGCCAGCAAGGGACCGGTTCACTATGGCTACACCTTC
few | 16 | TRBJ1-1 | TRBV7-3 | NA | CASSLTGTGVNTEAFF | TGTGCCAGCAGCTTAACGGGGACGGGGGTCAACACTGAAGCTTTCTTT
many | 13 | TRBJ2-7 | TRBV2 | NA | CASSVGVGYEQYF | TGTGCCAGCAGTGTTGGGGTCGGCTACGAGCAGTACTTC
NA | 13 | TRBJ2-1 | TRBV30 | TRBD1 | CAWETGTGNEQFF | TGTGCCTGGGAGACAGGGACGGGCAATGAGCAGTTCTTC
many | 14 | TRBJ1-5 | TRBV12-3/TRBV12-4 | TRBD1 | CASRGQGVTGPQHF | TGTGCCAGCCGAGGACAGGGCGTTACAGGGCCCCAGCATTTT
few | 13 | TRBJ2-2 | TRBV29-1 | TRBD2 | CSVEPSGGGELFF | TGCAGCGTTGAACCCAGCGGGGGCGGGGAGCTGTTTTTT
few | 15 | TRBJ1-6 | TRBV6-2/TRBV6-3 | NA | CASSNGQSINSPLHF | TGTGCCAGCAGCAACGGACAGTCGATAAATTCACCCCTCCACTTT
NA | 15 | TRBJ1-5 | TRBV10-2 | NA | CASSESAGANQPQHF | TGCGCCAGCAGTGAGTCGGCAGGAGCAAATCAGCCCCAGCATTTT
NA | 13 | TRBJ1-1 | TRBV3-1 | NA | CASSQLSGTEAFF | TGTGCCAGCAGCCAGCTAAGCGGGACTGAAGCTTTCTTT
NA | 14 | TRBJ2-5 | TRBV7-2 | NA | CASSLEIGQETQYF | TGTGCCAGCAGCTTAGAAATAGGCCAAGAGACCCAGTACTTC
NA | 14 | TRBJ1-4 | TRBV28 | NA | CASSPLQGPKKLFF | TGTGCCAGCAGCCCCCTTCAGGGGCCGAAAAAACTGTTTTTT
once | 15 | TRBJ2-7 | TRBV11-2 | TRBD2 | CASTGTSGSRDEQYF | TGTGCCAGCACCGGGACTAGCGGGAGTCGGGACGAGCAGTACTTC
few | 15 | TRBJ2-2 | TRBV19 | TRBD2 | CASRKLAGDTGELFF | TGTGCCAGTAGGAAACTAGCGGGAGACACCGGGGAGCTGTTTTTT
many | 16 | TRBJ2-1 | TRBV9 | TRBD2 | CASSVRSTSGPNEQFF | TGTGCCAGCAGCGTAAGGAGTACTAGCGGGCCTAATGAGCAGTTCTTC
NA | 16 | TRBJ1-2 | TRBV6-1 | NA | CASSAMPGQINYGYTF | TGTGCCAGCAGTGCAATGCCGGGACAAATCAACTATGGCTACACCTTC
few | 14 | TRBJ2-7 | TRBV20-1 | NA | CSASTTRQSYEQYF | TGCAGTGCTAGTACCACTAGACAGTCCTACGAGCAGTACTTC
NA | 15 | TRBJ2-5 | TRBV3-1 | TRBD2 | CASSQLAGGRETQYF | TGTGCCAGCAGCCAACTAGCGGGAGGCAGAGAGACCCAGTACTTC
few | 18 | TRBJ2-2 | TRBV7-8 | TRBD2 | CASSLVASGRALGGELFF | TGTGCCAGCAGCTTAGTGGCTAGCGGGAGGGCCCTGGGCGGGGAGCTGTTTTTT
NA | 15 | TRBJ2-5 | TRBV6-1 | NA | CASTEIGVGVGTQYF | TGTGCCAGCACCGAAATAGGGGTTGGGGTGGGGACCCAGTACTTC
NA | 15 | TRBJ1-4 | TRBV3-2 | NA | CASSQGMGSNEKLFF | TGTGCCAGCAGCCAAGGTATGGGATCGAATGAAAAACTGTTTTTT
many | 15 | TRBJ2-5 | TRBV2 | NA | CASSDGQGYQETQYF | TGTGCCAGCAGCGACGGTCAGGGGTACCAAGAGACCCAGTACTTC
NA | 14 | TRBJ2-7 | TRBV27 | NA | CASSWPAVLDEQYF | TGTGCCAGCAGTTGGCCCGCAGTCCTCGACGAGCAGTACTTC
many | 15 | TRBJ1-2 | TRBV2 | NA | CASSEALRQLDGYTF | TGTGCCAGCAGTGAAGCGCTTCGGCAGCTGGATGGCTACACCTTC
few | 14 | TRBJ2-1 | TRBV3-1 | TRBD2 | CATQGLAGADEQFF | TGTGCCACCCAGGGGCTAGCGGGAGCAGATGAGCAGTTCTTC